These T cell receptor beta chains were read from a single sample in a study of CD8+CD57+ T cells in acquired aplastic anemia. In TCRdb, the reads were re-called with MiXCR into one record per CDR3 protein. The sample includes 270,000 or so distinct CDR3 sequences, roughly 82% of them seen just once. Sequenced sample: sorted CD4+, CD8+, or CD8+CD57+ T cells (not recorded which) from PBMCs. The receptors here all came from a human donor with aplastic anemia. The CDR3 runs from the conserved cysteine through the conserved F or W. A D gene is named only where the DNA matches it firmly. Clone sizes are given selectively: once, few, many, or a class where the clone is expanded.

abundance: -; v_gene: TRBV7-8; len: 17; d_gene: -; j_gene: TRBJ1-5; CDR3nt: TGTGCCATCAGTGAGTCGGACGCGGGACCGACAGATACGCCCCAGCATTTT; CDR3aa: CAISESDAGPTDTPQHF
abundance: -; v_gene: TRBV20-1; len: 12; d_gene: -; j_gene: TRBJ2-5; CDR3nt: TGCAGTGTCACAGGCCGCGAAGAGACCCAGTACTTC; CDR3aa: CSVTGREETQYF
abundance: -; v_gene: TRBV14; len: 16; d_gene: TRBD2; j_gene: TRBJ2-1; CDR3nt: TGTGCCAGCAGCCTAGAATACATCGGGCGGGGGGATGAGCAGTTCTTC; CDR3aa: CASSLEYIGRGDEQFF
abundance: few; v_gene: TRBV9; len: 13; d_gene: -; j_gene: TRBJ1-2; CDR3nt: TGTGCCAGCAGCCCCCAGGGATCCTATGGCTACACCTTC; CDR3aa: CASSPQGSYGYTF
abundance: -; v_gene: TRBV2; len: 13; d_gene: TRBD1; j_gene: TRBJ1-3; CDR3nt: TGTGCCATCAGCGGGACAGAGGGAAACACCATATATTTT; CDR3aa: CAISGTEGNTIYF
abundance: -; v_gene: TRBV7-9; len: 17; d_gene: -; j_gene: TRBJ2-6; CDR3nt: TGTGCCAGCAGCTTTCAGAGGGGCCCCTCAGGGATGAGCGTCCTGACTTTC; CDR3aa: CASSFQRGPSGMSVLTF
abundance: few; v_gene: TRBV7-9; len: 14; d_gene: -; j_gene: TRBJ2-5; CDR3nt: TGTGCCAGCAGCATTGGCAGCGAGGGAGAGACCCAGTACTTC; CDR3aa: CASSIGSEGETQYF
abundance: -; v_gene: TRBV5-6; len: 15; d_gene: -; j_gene: TRBJ1-5; CDR3nt: TGTGCCAGCAGCATGGAGAGGGGGTACAATCAGCCCCAGCATTTT; CDR3aa: CASSMERGYNQPQHF
abundance: -; v_gene: TRBV2; len: 13; d_gene: TRBD2; j_gene: TRBJ2-7; CDR3nt: TGTGCCACCTTTGGACTAGCGGGGGGGCCCCCGTACTTC; CDR3aa: CATFGLAGGPPYF
abundance: -; v_gene: TRBV7-4; len: 15; d_gene: -; j_gene: TRBJ2-5; CDR3nt: TGTGCCAGCAGCTTAGTGGGGGAGAGACAGCAGAAGCATTACTTC; CDR3aa: CASSLVGERQQKHYF
abundance: -; v_gene: TRBV7-9; len: 16; d_gene: -; j_gene: TRBJ1-2; CDR3nt: TGTGCCAGCAGCTTCACAGGGATAGATACGCAGTATTTTTACACCTTC; CDR3aa: CASSFTGIDTQYFYTF
abundance: few; v_gene: TRBV7-8; len: 15; d_gene: -; j_gene: TRBJ1-1; CDR3nt: TGTGCCAGCAGCTTAGCTCGAGCACCCGATACGCAGGCTTTCTTT; CDR3aa: CASSLARAPDTQAFF
abundance: -; v_gene: TRBV7-9; len: 16; d_gene: -; j_gene: TRBJ1-2; CDR3nt: TGTGCCAGCAGCTTGGAGGGGGACGAGGTCGTATATGGCTACACCTTC; CDR3aa: CASSLEGDEVVYGYTF
abundance: -; v_gene: TRBV7-2; len: 17; d_gene: -; j_gene: TRBJ2-5; CDR3nt: TGTGCCAGCAGCCATCCTATGACTACCGAGACGGATGAGACCCAGTACTTC; CDR3aa: CASSHPMTTETDETQYF
abundance: once; v_gene: TRBV7-2; len: 16; d_gene: -; j_gene: TRBJ2-1; CDR3nt: TGTGCCAGCAGCTTAGCGGGAAGCGCCGAGACGCAGTATCAGTTCTTC; CDR3aa: CASSLAGSAETQYQFF
abundance: -; v_gene: TRBV20-1; len: 13; d_gene: TRBD1; j_gene: TRBJ2-7; CDR3nt: TGCAGTGCGGAACGGGACAGGGCCCCCGAGCAGTACTTC; CDR3aa: CSAERDRAPEQYF
abundance: -; v_gene: TRBV19; len: 15; d_gene: -; j_gene: TRBJ2-1; CDR3nt: TGTGCCAGTAGTATAGCTAGCAGCGCCTTCAATGCGCAGTTCTTC; CDR3aa: CASSIASSAFNAQFF
abundance: -; v_gene: TRBV2; len: 15; d_gene: TRBD1; j_gene: TRBJ1-5; CDR3nt: TGTGCCAGCAGTGAGTTAGGGGGCACAAATCAGCCCCAGCATTTT; CDR3aa: CASSELGGTNQPQHF
abundance: -; v_gene: TRBV7-8; len: 14; d_gene: TRBD1; j_gene: TRBJ1-2; CDR3nt: TGTGCCAGCAGCTTACATCCAGACGGGACAGCCCTCACCTTC; CDR3aa: CASSLHPDGTALTF
abundance: -; v_gene: TRBV7-9; len: 16; d_gene: -; j_gene: TRBJ1-2; CDR3nt: TGTGCCAGCAGCTTTCAAAGAAGGGGCTGGGACTATGAGTACACCTTC; CDR3aa: CASSFQRRGWDYEYTF
abundance: once; v_gene: TRBV7-8; len: 14; d_gene: -; j_gene: TRBJ2-3; CDR3nt: TGTGCCAGCAGCTTAGCGGGGGGTGCGGGTAAGACCCAGTTT; CDR3aa: CASSLAGGAGKTQF
abundance: few; v_gene: TRBV5-5; len: 16; d_gene: TRBD2; j_gene: TRBJ2-3; CDR3nt: TGTGCCAGCAGCTTGGAGAGGGCGGGAGGCCGAGATACGCAGTATTTT; CDR3aa: CASSLERAGGRDTQYF
abundance: -; v_gene: TRBV5-6; len: 17; d_gene: -; j_gene: TRBJ2-2; CDR3nt: TGTGCCAGCAGCCAGGATCAGGGGGGGCCGAACACCGGGGAGCTGTTTTTT; CDR3aa: CASSQDQGGPNTGELFF
abundance: -; v_gene: TRBV9; len: 15; d_gene: -; j_gene: TRBJ1-2; CDR3nt: TGTGCCAGCAGCGTAGAGGGAGGAGGCGGCTATGGCTACACCTTC; CDR3aa: CASSVEGGGGYGYTF
abundance: -; v_gene: TRBV7-2; len: 15; d_gene: TRBD1; j_gene: TRBJ1-2; CDR3nt: TGTGCCAGCAGCTTCAGGGGGGCTGCAGAGCATGGCTACACCTTC; CDR3aa: CASSFRGAAEHGYTF
abundance: -; v_gene: TRBV11-3; len: 15; d_gene: -; j_gene: TRBJ2-3; CDR3nt: TGTGCCAGCAGCTTAGATCTCACAGGAGCAGATACGCAGTATTTT; CDR3aa: CASSLDLTGADTQYF
abundance: -; v_gene: TRBV11-3; len: 15; d_gene: TRBD2; j_gene: TRBJ2-1; CDR3nt: TGTGCCAGCAGCACCGCGGGGGGCCTAGCGGGCGAGCAGTTCTTC; CDR3aa: CASSTAGGLAGEQFF
abundance: -; v_gene: TRBV20-1; len: 16; d_gene: TRBD2; j_gene: TRBJ2-1; CDR3nt: TGCAGTGCCCCCTCAGGGGGACTAGCGTATTACAATGAGCAGTTCTTC; CDR3aa: CSAPSGGLAYYNEQFF
abundance: -; v_gene: TRBV7-2; len: 16; d_gene: -; j_gene: TRBJ1-3; CDR3nt: TGTGCCAGCAGCTTATCCACTGGGACGGACGGAAACACCATATATTTT; CDR3aa: CASSLSTGTDGNTIYF
abundance: -; v_gene: TRBV7-9; len: 14; d_gene: -; j_gene: TRBJ2-3; CDR3nt: TGTGCCAGCAGCTTACCGAGAAGTGGCGATACGCATGATTTT; CDR3aa: CASSLPRSGDTHDF
abundance: -; v_gene: TRBV19; len: 16; d_gene: -; j_gene: TRBJ1-6; CDR3nt: TGTGCCAGCAGCTTGGGGGGGGGCGGCTATAATTCACCGCTCCTCTTT; CDR3aa: CASSLGGGGYNSPLLF
abundance: -; v_gene: TRBV5-1; len: 15; d_gene: -; j_gene: TRBJ1-2; CDR3nt: TGCGCCAGCAGCCGATTACAGGACTATGGCTATGGCTACACCTTC; CDR3aa: CASSRLQDYGYGYTF
abundance: -; v_gene: TRBV5-6; len: 14; d_gene: -; j_gene: TRBJ2-5; CDR3nt: TGTGCCACCAGCTTGGAGAGCGGCCAAGAGACCCAGTACTTC; CDR3aa: CATSLESGQETQYF
abundance: -; v_gene: TRBV2; len: 13; d_gene: -; j_gene: TRBJ1-4; CDR3nt: TGTGCCAGCCGGGACGGGCTCAATGATACGCTGTATTTT; CDR3aa: CASRDGLNDTLYF
abundance: -; v_gene: TRBV2; len: 11; d_gene: -; j_gene: TRBJ1-5; CDR3nt: TGTGCCAGCAGCATCAATCAGCCCCAGCATTTT; CDR3aa: CASSINQPQHF
abundance: -; v_gene: TRBV2; len: 13; d_gene: TRBD1; j_gene: TRBJ2-3; CDR3nt: TGTGCCAGCACTAGACAGGGTACAGATACGCAGTATTTT; CDR3aa: CASTRQGTDTQYF